What follows is one TCR beta chain and its context. Trimming pared 4 bases from V and 1 base from J, leaving 14 bases between. The CDR3 spans 15 residues. Looked up from germline, CDR1 is SEHNR and CDR2 is FQNEAQ (reference sequence). The sample belongs to a study of T cell changes during pregnancy in multiple sclerosis. Profiling relied on immunoSEQ multiplex PCR, and the TCRdb table lists in-frame clones only, not all of them. The sample includes about 55,000 clones, around 93% of them seen just once. The sequencing here drew on CD8+ T cells from peripheral blood mononuclear cells, taken in the second trimester of pregnancy. The receptor was isolated from a female donor with multiple sclerosis, enrolled in a pregnancy study. The gene calls are TRBV7-9 and TRBJ2-7, with D possibly being TRBD2 (7 bases). CDR3 nucleotides: TGTGCCAGCAGCTCACCCCGGGGGGCTTCCTACGAGCAGTACTTC. Translating it yields CASSSPRGASYEQYF. Together with reference TRBV7-9 and TRBJ2-7, the CDR3 gives the full variable domain: DTGVSQNPRHKITKRGQNVTFRCDPISEHNRLYWYRQTLGQGPEFLTYFQNEAQLEKSRLLSDRFSAERPKGSFSTLEIQRTEQGDSAMYLCASSSPRGASYEQYFGPGTRLTVT.